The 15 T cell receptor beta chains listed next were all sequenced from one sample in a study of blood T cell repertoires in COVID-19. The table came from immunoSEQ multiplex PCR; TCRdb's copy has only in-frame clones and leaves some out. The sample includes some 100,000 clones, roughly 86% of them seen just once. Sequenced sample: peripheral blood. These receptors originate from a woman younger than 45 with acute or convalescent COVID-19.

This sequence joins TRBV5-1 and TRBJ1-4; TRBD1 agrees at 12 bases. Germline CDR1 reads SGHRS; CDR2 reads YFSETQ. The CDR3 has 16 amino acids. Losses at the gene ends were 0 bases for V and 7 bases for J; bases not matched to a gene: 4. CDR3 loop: CASSLAWDRGREKLFF. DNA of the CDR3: TGCGCCAGCAGCTTGGCCTGGGACAGGGGGCGTGAAAAACTGTTTTTT.

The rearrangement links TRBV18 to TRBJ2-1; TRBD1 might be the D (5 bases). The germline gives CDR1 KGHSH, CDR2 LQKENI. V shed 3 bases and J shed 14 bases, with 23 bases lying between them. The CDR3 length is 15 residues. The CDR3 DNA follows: TGTGCCAGCTCACCTTTGCCGACCGAAGCCAAACAGGAGTTCTTC. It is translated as CASSPLPTEAKQEFF.

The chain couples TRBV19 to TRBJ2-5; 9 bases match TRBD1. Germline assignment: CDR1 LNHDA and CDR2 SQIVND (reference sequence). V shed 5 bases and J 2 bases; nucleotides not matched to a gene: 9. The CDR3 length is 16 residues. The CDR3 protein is CASSVRRQGGQETQYF. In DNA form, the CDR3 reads TGTGCCAGTAGTGTCCGCAGACAGGGGGGACAAGAGACCCAGTACTTC.

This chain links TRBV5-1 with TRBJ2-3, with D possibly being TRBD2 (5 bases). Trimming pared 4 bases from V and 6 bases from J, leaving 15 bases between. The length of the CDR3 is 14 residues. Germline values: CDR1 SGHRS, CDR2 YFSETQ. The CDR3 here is CASSLQAEIDTQYF. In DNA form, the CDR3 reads TGCGCCAGCAGCCTCCAAGCGGAGATCGATACGCAGTATTTT.

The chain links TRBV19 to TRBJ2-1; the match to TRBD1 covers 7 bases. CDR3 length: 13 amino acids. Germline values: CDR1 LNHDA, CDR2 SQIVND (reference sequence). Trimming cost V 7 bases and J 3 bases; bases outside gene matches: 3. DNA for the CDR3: TGTGCCAGTAACAGGGGCCTCTACAATGAGCAGTTCTTC. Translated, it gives CASNRGLYNEQFF.

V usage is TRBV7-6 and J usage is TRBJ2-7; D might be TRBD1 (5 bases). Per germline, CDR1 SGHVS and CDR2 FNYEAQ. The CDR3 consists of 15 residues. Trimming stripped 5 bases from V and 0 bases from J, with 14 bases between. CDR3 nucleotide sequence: TGTGCCAGCAGCCCACAGGCCTTGGGCTCCTACGAGCAGTACTTC. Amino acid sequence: CASSPQALGSYEQYF.

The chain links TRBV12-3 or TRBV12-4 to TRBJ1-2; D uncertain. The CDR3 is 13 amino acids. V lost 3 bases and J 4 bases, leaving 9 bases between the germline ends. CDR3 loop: CASSLRSLYGYTF. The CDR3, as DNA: TGTGCCAGCAGTTTGCGATCTCTCTATGGCTACACCTTC.

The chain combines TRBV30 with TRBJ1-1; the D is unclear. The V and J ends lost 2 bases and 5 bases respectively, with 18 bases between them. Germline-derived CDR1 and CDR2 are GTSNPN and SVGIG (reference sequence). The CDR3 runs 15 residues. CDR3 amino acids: CAWSRFGPSGTEAFF. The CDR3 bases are TGTGCCTGGAGTAGGTTCGGTCCTTCGGGGACTGAAGCTTTCTTT. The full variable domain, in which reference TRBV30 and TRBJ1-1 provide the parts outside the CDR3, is SQTIHQWPATLVQPVGSPLSLECTVEGTSNPNLYWYRQAAGRGLQLLFYSVGIGQISSEVPQNLSASRPQDRQFILSSKKLLLSDSGFYLCAWSRFGPSGTEAFFGQGTRLTVV.

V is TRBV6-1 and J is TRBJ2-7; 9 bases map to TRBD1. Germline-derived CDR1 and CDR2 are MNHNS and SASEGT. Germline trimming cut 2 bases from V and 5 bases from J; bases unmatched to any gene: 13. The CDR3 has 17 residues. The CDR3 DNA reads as TGTGCCAGCAGTGAACCGGCCGGGGACAGGGAGATCGACGAGCAGTACTTC. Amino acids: CASSEPAGDREIDEQYF.

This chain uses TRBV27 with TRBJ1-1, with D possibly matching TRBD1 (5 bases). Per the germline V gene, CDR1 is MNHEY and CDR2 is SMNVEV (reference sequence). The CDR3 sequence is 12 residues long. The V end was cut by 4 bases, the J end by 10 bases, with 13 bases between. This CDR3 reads CASSSRGRSAFF. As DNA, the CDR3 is TGTGCCAGCAGTTCTAGGGGCCGATCAGCTTTCTTT.

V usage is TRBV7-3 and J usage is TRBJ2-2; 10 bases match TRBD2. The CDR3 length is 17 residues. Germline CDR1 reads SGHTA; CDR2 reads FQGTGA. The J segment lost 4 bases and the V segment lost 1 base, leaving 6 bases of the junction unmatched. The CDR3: CASSLSPSGGPTGELFF. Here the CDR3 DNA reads TGTGCCAGCAGCTTAAGTCCTAGCGGGGGTCCCACCGGGGAGCTGTTTTTT.

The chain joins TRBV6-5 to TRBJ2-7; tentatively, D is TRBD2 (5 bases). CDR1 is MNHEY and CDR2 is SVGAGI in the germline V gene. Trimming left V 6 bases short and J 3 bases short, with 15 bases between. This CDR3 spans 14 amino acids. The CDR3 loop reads CASRAVGGVYEQYF. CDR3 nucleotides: TGTGCCAGCAGAGCAGTCGGAGGAGTCTACGAGCAGTACTTC.

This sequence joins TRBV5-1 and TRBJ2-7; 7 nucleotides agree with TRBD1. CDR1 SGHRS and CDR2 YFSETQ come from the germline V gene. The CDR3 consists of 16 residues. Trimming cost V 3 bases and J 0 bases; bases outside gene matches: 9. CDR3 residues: CASSSSTGTVSYEQYF. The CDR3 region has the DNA TGCGCCAGCAGCTCATCTACCGGGACAGTCTCCTACGAGCAGTACTTC.

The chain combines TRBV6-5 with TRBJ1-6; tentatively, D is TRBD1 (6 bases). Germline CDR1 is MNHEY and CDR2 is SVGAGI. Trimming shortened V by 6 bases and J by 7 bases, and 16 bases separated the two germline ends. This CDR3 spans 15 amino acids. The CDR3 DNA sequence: TGTGCCAGCAGATCCGGGGGGGCGTGGAATTCACCCCTCCACTTT. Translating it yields CASRSGGAWNSPLHF.

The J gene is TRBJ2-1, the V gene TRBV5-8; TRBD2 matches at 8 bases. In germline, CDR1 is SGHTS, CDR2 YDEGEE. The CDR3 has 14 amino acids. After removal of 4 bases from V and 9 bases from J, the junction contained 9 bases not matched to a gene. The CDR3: CASSVSGGPGEQFF. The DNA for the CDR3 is TGTGCCAGCAGCGTATCGGGGGGGCCGGGTGAGCAGTTCTTC.